Listed here is a single T cell receptor beta chain. Its antigen is unknown. No base quality values were provided; no much bigger clone lies one nucleotide off. A MiSeq instrument was used for deep resolution sequencing, which targeted depths ranging from 1 in 1 million up to 1 in 200,000 T cells, with coverage averaging 10x for each clonotype. The immunoSEQ hsTCRB Kit was used to generate the TCR beta libraries. The authors processed their data as follows. ImmunoSEQ Data Assistant and ImmunoSEQ Analyzer were used for data analysis, and V, D and J genes were assigned according to IMGT definitions. Clonality, which ranges from 0 to 1, was calculated by subtracting the normalized Shannon entropy of productive rearrangement frequencies from one. Only overrepresented clonotypes making up at least 0.05% of each patient's repertoire were included in the public clonotype analysis. Roughly 13 age-matched healthy donor repertoires from immuneACCESS were used as controls for clonality. TCRdb mirrors the immuneACCESS table, restricted to in-frame sequences. Some clones are absent from its copies; in checked studies, under half trace to an unresolved V gene, and the reason for the others is unknown. That table gives V, J and clone size, and the DNA gave D and trimming. This sample lists under 150,000 clones; about 91% were detected once. The ten largest clonotypes hold less than 14% of the sample.

CDR1 and CDR2 (MNHEY, SMNVEV) derive from the germline V gene (reference sequence). There are 15 amino acids in the CDR3, from cysteine to phenylalanine inclusive. Only the CDR3 portion is preserved as DNA: 45 bases, with reading frame beginning at the first base. Unmatched junction bases come to 4, with V trimmed by 5 bases and J by 3 bases. This sample stems from a study of cytotoxic CD8 clonotypes in ibrutinib-treated CLL (dated by TCRdb to 2020 to 2022). Background on the whole study: The cohort included around 15 treatment-naive and some 10 relapsed/refractory patients; roughly 17 were IGHV unmutated. Longitudinal samples were available for about 30% of the 86 trial participants. Response samples were obtained after a median of roughly 13 months of treatment, with a range of about 6 to 36 months. Partial responses were observed in 24 patients and complete responses in 2; after a median follow-up of around 68 months, remission was maintained in roughly 14 patients and progression was observed in approximately 12. All remission and progressive disease samples were collected while patients were still receiving ibrutinib. Cryopreserved peripheral blood mononuclear cells were obtained before treatment, at response, and at either sustained remission or disease progression. On average, each sample had approximately 250,000 productive templates and tens of thousands of productive rearrangements.

The meaning of the sample's time point label: about 11 months on ibrutinib. For TCR beta library preparation, about 2 micrograms of genomic DNA was extracted from cryopreserved PBMCs. Longitudinal blood samples from CLL patients on ibrutinib monotherapy were analyzed using high-throughput TCR beta sequencing. The patients took part in an open-label, single-center phase 2 trial of ibrutinib monotherapy. Overall study results and their limits: Public clonotypes were found to be uncommon and were observed to contract or remain stable during treatment; the increase in clonality was shown to reflect expansion of private clonotypes at ibrutinib response. Clonality increased at ibrutinib response, stayed stable in sustained remission, and fell back toward baseline at progression. Baseline clonality was found to be higher than that of age-matched healthy donors and was strongly correlated with circulating CD8+ T-cell counts. Lymph node repertoires were not examined, and the timing of sampling was not matched between patients in sustained remission and those whose disease progressed.

The TCR originated in a human donor with chronic lymphocytic leukemia. Sequenced material: PBMCs, taken after 12 months of ibrutinib treatment. The rearrangement joined TRBV27 to TRBJ2-3; 11 bases in the middle match TRBD2. The CDR3 here reads CASSPRLAGTDTQYF. The nucleotide sequence is given as TGTGCCAGCAGTCCTAGACTAGCGGGAACAGATACGCAGTATTTT.